This TCR beta chain was documented in a study of control samples from healthy donors and cancer patients. The germline CDR1 and CDR2 sequences are MNHNY and SVGAGI (reference sequence). V lost 5 bases to trimming and J lost 9 bases; unmatched junction nucleotides: 15. This CDR3 region has 17 residues. Sequencing used immunoSEQ multiplex PCR; TCRdb keeps in-frame clones, though not all of them. The profile shows almost 85,000 clones, around 80% of them singletons. Sequenced: PBMCs. The chain couples TRBV6-6 to TRBJ1-6; 8 positions match TRBD1. This sequence was found in a man aged 55-75 years with head and neck cancer. The CDR3 DNA sequence: TGTGCCAGCAGTCGCCTTGCGGAGGCAGGGGGCAGTTCACCCCTCCACTTT. Translating gives CASSRLAEAGGSSPLHF.